One and the same sample provided the 25 T cell receptor beta chains below, sequenced in a study of vaccination effects on CD4 cells after COVID-19. No antigen has been assigned to these receptors. Antigen-specific CD4+ T cells were expanded (with viral peptide pools) by the ViraFEST assay ahead of sequencing. With roughly 10 days of culture completed, CD4+ T cells were isolated. Data came from immunoSEQ multiplex PCR; TCRdb stores just in-frame clones and leaves some out. The sample lists about 79,000 clones; roughly 72% were seen once. The starting material was CD4+ T cells from PBMCs cultured with HCoV-229E spike peptides, obtained before COVID-19 vaccination. The receptors originated from a human donor who received a COVID-19 vaccine.

J is TRBJ2-1 and V is TRBV28; tentatively, D is TRBD1 (5 bases). Germline V gene sequence: CDR1 MDHEN, CDR2 SYDVKM. The ends were cut back, 5 bases at V and 9 bases at J, with 20 bases in the middle. The CDR3 consists of 15 residues. The CDR3 region is CASSPAGFTAGEQFF. The CDR3 nucleotides are TGTGCCAGCAGTCCCGCAGGGTTTACGGCAGGTGAGCAGTTCTTC.

This clone was seen a few times. The chain combines TRBV15 with TRBJ2-3; TRBD2 matches at 9 bases. The CDR3 loop spans 13 amino acids. Germline assignment: CDR1 LNHNV and CDR2 YYDKDF (reference sequence). J gave up 3 bases and V 7 bases, and 2 bases lay outside the gene matches. CDR3 sequence (DNA): TGTGCCACCATGGCGGGGGGGACAGATACGCAGTATTTT. Protein: CATMAGGTDTQYF.

The J gene is TRBJ1-5, the V gene TRBV19, with a tentative D call TRBD1 (5 bases). In germline, CDR1 is LNHDA, CDR2 SQIVND (reference sequence). The germline V and J ends were trimmed by 4 bases and 4 bases, with 17 bases remaining between them. The CDR3 has 16 residues. The CDR3 spells CASSKAKDKGNQPQHF. The CDR3, as DNA: TGTGCCAGTAGTAAGGCAAAGGACAAGGGTAATCAGCCCCAGCATTTT.

The CDR3 DNA is TGCGCCAGCAGTGGACAGGGCACAGATACGCAGTATTTT. It specifies CASSGQGTDTQYF. The rearrangement joins TRBV10-2 to TRBJ2-3, with D possibly TRBD1 on 6 matching bases. The V end was cut by 4 bases, the J end by 1 base, with 6 bases between. CDR3 size: 13 residues. CDR1 WSHSY and CDR2 SAAADI come from the germline V gene.

This clone was picked up a small number of times. The chain combines TRBV28 with TRBJ1-4, with unresolved D. CDR1 and CDR2 (germline): MDHEN, SYDVKM. V was pared by 3 bases and J by 0 bases, with 17 bases between. This CDR3 has 18 residues. The DNA of the CDR3 is TGTGCCAGCAGTTTGCCCGGACCCCAGGCTGCAACTAATGAAAAACTGTTTTTT. This encodes CASSLPGPQAATNEKLFF.

This clone was recorded a few times. The CDR3 here is CASSSTPGTGTIYGYTF. DNA for the CDR3: TGTGCCAGCAGCTCCACCCCCGGGACAGGGACCATCTATGGCTACACCTTC. The gene calls are TRBV7-9 and TRBJ1-2; TRBD1 agrees at 9 bases. The CDR3 covers 17 residues. Germline V lookup: CDR1 SEHNR, CDR2 FQNEAQ (reference sequence). V gave up 4 bases and J gave up 4 bases; unmatched junction bases: 13.

This chain uses TRBV20-1 with TRBJ1-2, with 7 bases that match TRBD1. Per germline, CDR1 DFQATT and CDR2 SNEGSKA (reference sequence). This CDR3 spans 13 amino acids. Trimming removed 3 bases from V and 4 bases from J; junction bases left unmatched: 5. CDR3 amino acids: CSASYRDSYGYTF. The CDR3 nucleotides read TGCAGTGCTAGTTACCGGGACAGCTATGGCTACACCTTC.

This chain joins TRBV2 and TRBJ1-5; no firm D call. CDR1 is SNHLY, CDR2 FYNNEI, per germline. The V end lost 4 bases, the J end lost 0 bases, and 7 bases lay between the germline ends. The CDR3 has 14 residues. CDR3 protein: CASSGLNSNQPQHF. As DNA, the CDR3 is TGTGCCAGCAGTGGACTGAATAGCAATCAGCCCCAGCATTTT.

J is TRBJ1-6 and V is TRBV6-5; 7 bases align to TRBD1. The trim removed 10 bases at V and 4 bases at J, leaving 7 bases unmatched. Looked up from germline, CDR1 is MNHEY and CDR2 is SVGAGI. The length of the CDR3 is 14 residues. The CDR3 here is CATTRTGYNSPLHF. The CDR3 DNA sequence: TGTGCCACAACTAGGACAGGTTATAATTCACCCCTCCACTTT.

The gene calls are TRBV11-1 and TRBJ1-6, with D uncertain. This CDR3 is 15 amino acids long. Looked up from germline, CDR1 is SGHAT and CDR2 is FQDESV (reference sequence). V lost 5 bases, J lost 10 bases, and 18 bases lay in between. The CDR3 region is CASSPGLSIHSPLHF. CDR3 DNA: TGTGCCAGCAGCCCGGGCCTTTCCATACACTCACCCCTCCACTTT.

The chain carries TRBV5-3 and TRBJ2-5; D assignment may be TRBD1 or TRBD2 (5 bases each). TRBV5-3 is reported as an ORF; its role is uncertain. Trimming cost V 5 bases and J 7 bases, with 12 bases left between them. This CDR3 is 12 amino acids long. The CDR3 region has the DNA TGTGCCAGAAGAGGGCCGAGGGGGACCCAGTACTTC. It specifies CARRGPRGTQYF.

The rearrangement joins TRBV6-4 to TRBJ1-5; D remains unclear. CDR1 is MRHNA and CDR2 is SNTAGT in the germline V gene. V was cut by 5 bases and J by 3 bases, with 11 bases left in between. The CDR3 is 14 residues long. The CDR3 sequence is CASSPQGYNQPQHF. CDR3 sequence (DNA): TGTGCCAGCAGTCCACAAGGCTACAATCAGCCCCAGCATTTT.

The gene calls are TRBV5-1 and TRBJ1-1, with D tentatively TRBD1 (5 bases). The CDR3 is made up of 15 amino acids. Trimming took off 1 base at V and 1 base at J, with 11 bases between the two ends. Germline V gene lookup returns CDR1 SGHRS and CDR2 YFSETQ. The CDR3 DNA sequence: TGCGCCAGCAGCTTGTCAGGGTGGTCGAACACTGAAGCTTTCTTT. It codes for CASSLSGWSNTEAFF.

This clone appeared a few times. The chain is built from TRBV7-3 and TRBJ2-7; D gene unclear. The CDR3 contains 14 residues. Trimming pared 5 bases from V and 0 bases from J, leaving 11 bases between. The germline CDR1 and CDR2 sequences are SGHTA and FQGTGA. Here the CDR3 DNA reads TGTGCCAGCAGCCAGAAACCTGCCTCCTACGAGCAGTACGTC. Its protein product is CASSQKPASYEQYV.

The V gene is TRBV7-2, the J gene TRBJ2-7; the match to TRBD1 covers 12 bases. CDR1 and CDR2 (germline): SGHTA, FQGNSA. The CDR3 contains 15 residues. This chain's CDR3 is CASSAGTGGGRSLTV. The CDR3 bases are TGTGCCAGCAGCGCGGGGACAGGGGGCGGGCGGTCTCTCACGGTC.

The rearrangement joins TRBV27 to TRBJ1-5, with 10 bases identical to TRBD1. Trimming cost V 5 bases and J 4 bases; bases outside gene matches: 8. The CDR3 is 16 amino acids. CDR1 and CDR2 (germline): MNHEY, SMNVEV (reference sequence). CDR3 protein: CASSTGQGTPNQPQHF. CDR3 in DNA: TGTGCCAGCAGTACGGGACAGGGGACCCCAAATCAGCCCCAGCATTTT.

The chain employs TRBV5-1 and TRBJ1-4; D may be TRBD1 (6 bases). CDR1 and CDR2 (germline): SGHRS, YFSETQ. The CDR3 totals 16 residues. The V end was cut by 3 bases, the J end by 0 bases, with 12 bases between. The CDR3 DNA reads TGCGCCAGCAGCTCTGGACAGAGTGCAACTAATGAAAAACTGTTTTTT. It encodes CASSSGQSATNEKLFF.

The rearrangement joins TRBV10-2 to TRBJ1-6; D call uncertain. Germline V CDR1 and CDR2: WSHSY, SAAADI. Trimming left V 4 bases short and J 16 bases short, with 14 bases between. The CDR3 has 12 residues. CDR3 sequence (DNA): TGCGCCAGCAGTGTCGGCCTTACATCGCTCCACTTT. It translates to CASSVGLTSLHF.

This clone was detected only a few times. The chain recombines TRBV6-2 or TRBV6-3 with TRBJ2-1; 11 bases match TRBD2. V lost 2 bases, J lost 10 bases, and 10 bases stayed unmatched. The germline gives CDR1 MNHEY, CDR2 SVGEGT. The length of the CDR3 is 16 residues. DNA for the CDR3: TGTGCCAGCAGTTACCTCCTAGCGGGGGGTATAAAGGAGCAGTTCTTC. Its translation: CASSYLLAGGIKEQFF.

V and J are TRBV18 and TRBJ1-3, with D perhaps TRBD1 (5 bases). V was clipped by 3 bases and J by 0 bases, with 9 bases between them. Germline V CDR1 and CDR2: KGHSH, LQKENI. CDR3 size: 15 residues. CDR3 nucleotides: TGTGCCAGCTCACCCGACAGCACCTCTGGAAACACCATATATTTT. It is translated as CASSPDSTSGNTIYF.

The V gene is TRBV27, the J gene TRBJ1-6, with TRBD1 as a possible D gene (6 bases). The CDR3 has 16 amino acids. Germline values: CDR1 MNHEY, CDR2 SMNVEV (reference sequence). V shed 2 bases and J shed 9 bases, with 17 bases lying between them. CDR3 sequence (DNA): TGTGCCAGCAGTTTAGACGGGGGCGCGTTAAGTTCACCCCTCCACTTT. As protein: CASSLDGGALSSPLHF.

Written as DNA, the CDR3 is TGTGCCAGCAGCTTCGACAGGGGGATGAACACTGAAGCTTTCTTT. Its translation is CASSFDRGMNTEAFF. The chain uses TRBV5-4 and TRBJ1-1; 9 bases line up with TRBD1. The CDR3 is 15 amino acids. V shed 2 bases, J shed 0 bases, and the junction held 2 bases outside the gene matches. Germline assignment: CDR1 SGHNT and CDR2 YYREEE (reference sequence).

The rearrangement joins TRBV5-1 to TRBJ2-3; 8 bases fit TRBD1. Germline values: CDR1 SGHRS, CDR2 YFSETQ. Trimming at V came to 4 bases and at J to 3 bases, leaving 10 bases not matched to a gene. The CDR3 length is 16 residues. CDR3 residues: CASSLKTQGATDTQYF. CDR3 nucleotides: TGCGCCAGCAGCCTTAAGACTCAGGGGGCTACAGATACGCAGTATTTT.

This chain uses TRBV7-3 with TRBJ2-3; D remains unclear. Germline CDR1 and CDR2: SGHTA and FQGTGA. The CDR3 is made up of 14 amino acids. Trimming cost V 2 bases and J 2 bases, with 8 bases left between them. DNA for the CDR3: TGTGCCAGCAGCTTATCAGTTAACACAGATACGCAGTATTTT. Encoded protein: CASSLSVNTDTQYF.

This clone was detected only once. The rearrangement links TRBV6-5 to TRBJ2-7; D possibly corresponds to TRBD1 (6 bases). Germline assignment: CDR1 MNHEY and CDR2 SVGAGI. Trimming shortened V by 7 bases and J by 0 bases, and 13 bases separated the two germline ends. The length of the CDR3 is 14 residues. CDR3: CASKPRGPSYEQYV. The CDR3 DNA sequence: TGTGCCAGCAAACCCAGGGGCCCCTCCTACGAGCAGTACGTC.